The next 27 T cell receptor beta chains were all read from a single sample in a study of T cell responses to AZD1222 COVID-19 vaccine. Using immunoSEQ multiplex PCR, the repertoire was profiled, and TCRdb retains in-frame clones only, with some absent. The repertoire holds around 99,000 clones, around 91% seen once, with around 20% in the top ten. The sample in question was peripheral blood, obtained on day 0 of AZD1222 vaccination. Receptor source: an adult in good health.

This clone has more than one count but fewer than ten. The chain uses TRBV5-8 and TRBJ2-3, with D possibly being TRBD1 or TRBD2 (6 bases each). The V gene's germline CDR1 is SGHTS and CDR2 YDEGEE. V lost 0 bases and J 4 bases, leaving 12 bases between the germline ends. The length of the CDR3 is 15 residues. The CDR3 DNA sequence: TGTGCCAGCAGCTTGGAAGGGGGGCGAGCAGATACGCAGTATTTT. It specifies CASSLEGGRADTQYF.

The J gene is TRBJ2-5, the V gene TRBV10-3; TRBD1 aligns across 8 bases. The germline V gene encodes CDR1 ENHRY and CDR2 SYGVKD. Trimming took 8 bases from V and 5 from J; bases not matched to a gene: 7. The CDR3 has 13 amino acids. The CDR3 spells CAIGTQGAETQYF. DNA of the CDR3: TGTGCCATCGGGACCCAGGGGGCTGAGACCCAGTACTTC.

This CDR3 is CASRGTGGNTIYF. The CDR3 DNA sequence: TGTGCCAGTAGGGGGACAGGCGGAAACACCATATATTTT. The J gene is TRBJ1-3, the V gene TRBV19, with 8 bases lining up with TRBD1. J lost 4 bases, V lost 6 bases, and 2 bases had no gene match. CDR3 size: 13 residues. CDR1 and CDR2 (germline): LNHDA, SQIVND (reference sequence).

The chain employs TRBV7-2 and TRBJ2-7; 8 bases agree with TRBD1. The CDR3 covers 14 residues. Germline values: CDR1 SGHTA, CDR2 FQGNSA. Trimming removed 5 bases from V and 7 bases from J; junction bases left unmatched: 10. The CDR3 coding sequence is TGTGCCAGCAGCCCGCAAACAGGGGGAAGGGAGCAGTACTTC. Translation: CASSPQTGGREQYF.

The V and J genes are TRBV30 and TRBJ1-6; D ambiguous. The CDR3 extends over 16 amino acids. Germline CDR1 GTSNPN, CDR2 SVGIG (reference sequence). V was pared by 0 bases and J by 0 bases, with 9 bases between. The CDR3 DNA sequence: TGTGCCTGGAGTGTACCAGCGATCTCCTATAATTCACCCCTCCACTTT. Translated, it gives CAWSVPAISYNSPLHF.

V and J are TRBV5-1 and TRBJ1-4; possible D gene TRBD1, 5 bases. V dropped 3 bases and J dropped 3 bases, with 9 bases sitting between them. The length of the CDR3 is 14 residues. Germline-derived CDR1 and CDR2 are SGHRS and YFSETQ. This CDR3 is CASSSGHPNEKLFF. In DNA, the CDR3 is TGCGCCAGCAGCTCAGGGCATCCTAATGAAAAACTGTTTTTT.

As to this clone: The junction and the germline gene differ at one end; a read error may be behind it. The chain combines TRBV11-2 with TRBJ1-1; D remains unclear. The CDR3 runs 15 residues. In germline, CDR1 is SGHAT, CDR2 FQNNGV. The CDR3 protein is CANSLSINMNTEAFF. For the CDR3, the DNA is TGTGCCAACAGCTTAAGCATTAACATGAACACTGAAGCTTTCTTT.

V is TRBV6-6 and J is TRBJ2-7; 7 bases fit TRBD2. The CDR3 has 14 residues. The junction had 4 bases not matched to a gene; V was cut back by 2 bases and J by 3 bases. Germline assignment: CDR1 MNHNY and CDR2 SVGAGI (reference sequence). The CDR3 reads CASSYGGEFYEQYF. As DNA, the CDR3 is TGTGCCAGCAGTTACGGGGGGGAATTCTACGAGCAGTACTTC.

The V call is TRBV18, the J call TRBJ2-1; 7 nucleotides agree with TRBD1. CDR1 is KGHSH, CDR2 LQKENI, per germline. J lost 7 bases, V lost 1 base, and 10 bases had no gene match. CDR3 length: 16 residues. The CDR3 here is CASSPRIRTGGNEQFF. In nucleotides, the CDR3 is TGTGCCAGCTCACCACGGATCAGGACAGGAGGAAATGAGCAGTTCTTC.

This sequence joins TRBV27 and TRBJ1-2; tentatively, D is TRBD1 (5 bases). Germline assignment: CDR1 MNHEY and CDR2 SMNVEV (reference sequence). The CDR3 is 13 amino acids. V was cut by 3 bases and J by 4 bases, with 9 bases left in between. CDR3: CASSFSTAYGYTF. CDR3 in DNA: TGTGCCAGCAGTTTTTCGACAGCCTATGGCTACACCTTC.

The rearrangement joins TRBV19 to TRBJ2-2, with 9 bases aligning to TRBD2. Germline assignment: CDR1 LNHDA and CDR2 SQIVND (reference sequence). V shed 6 bases and J 6 bases; nucleotides not matched to a gene: 14. The CDR3 loop spans 17 amino acids. The CDR3 DNA follows: TGTGCCAGTAGCCTCAGAGGGGAACTAGCGGGTCCCGGGGAGCTGTTTTTT. Translation gives CASSLRGELAGPGELFF. Variable domain in full (rest from reference TRBV19 and TRBJ2-2): DGGITQSPKYLFRKEGQNVTLSCEQNLNHDAMYWYRQDPGQGLRLIYYSQIVNDFQKGDIAEGYSVSREKKESFPLTVTSAQKNPTAFYLCASSLRGELAGPGELFFGEGSRLTVL.

This clone was picked up one time. This chain links TRBV2 with TRBJ2-3; 8 nucleotides line up with TRBD1. Germline CDR1 and CDR2: SNHLY and FYNNEI. V lost 6 bases to trimming and J lost 1 base; unmatched junction nucleotides: 3. CDR3 length: 14 amino acids. CDR3 loop: CASRGGQGTDTQYF. DNA of the CDR3: TGTGCCAGCAGAGGGGGACAGGGCACAGATACGCAGTATTTT.

This clone has more than one count but fewer than ten. The rearrangement links TRBV29-1 to TRBJ1-1; D gene unclear. The V end was cut by 3 bases, the J end by 1 base, with 6 bases between. The germline V gene encodes CDR1 SQVTM and CDR2 ANQGSEA. The CDR3 contains 12 residues. CDR3 sequence (DNA): TGCAGCGTTGAGGATTGGAACACTGAAGCTTTCTTT. It yields the protein CSVEDWNTEAFF.

The chain has TRBV7-2 and TRBJ2-3; a weak D match, TRBD1 (6 bases). This CDR3 spans 14 amino acids. CDR1 SGHTA and CDR2 FQGNSA come from the germline V gene. The ends were cut back, 5 bases at V and 4 bases at J, with 13 bases in the middle. The CDR3 DNA reads TGTGCCAGCAGCCGCGACAGGAGCGCAGATACGCAGTATTTT. Protein: CASSRDRSADTQYF.

The J gene is TRBJ1-6, the V gene TRBV5-3; D unclear. TRBV5-3 is designated an ORF whose function remains uncertain. The CDR3 loop spans 17 amino acids. Trimming pared 5 bases from V and 0 bases from J, leaving 15 bases between. The CDR3 DNA reads TGTGCCAGAAGTTTATTGGCCGTGAGCTCCTATAATTCACCCCTCCACTTT. Protein: CARSLLAVSSYNSPLHF.

This chain links TRBV5-1 with TRBJ2-2, with D possibly TRBD2 on 6 matching bases. In germline, CDR1 is SGHRS, CDR2 YFSETQ. Trimming stripped 1 base from V and 2 bases from J, with 12 bases between. This CDR3 comprises 16 residues. The CDR3 DNA sequence: TGCGCCAGCAGCTTGCTATCTGCGGGAAACACCGGGGAGCTGTTTTTT. Its translation is CASSLLSAGNTGELFF.

This clone was counted a single time. The V call is TRBV24-1, the J call TRBJ2-1, with D perhaps TRBD2 (5 bases). Trimming took 3 bases from V and 8 from J, leaving 10 bases between them. CDR3 length equals 13 residues. Germline lookup yields CDR1 KGHDR and CDR2 SFDVKD. This CDR3 reads CATSDPGKDEQFF. The DNA of the CDR3 is TGTGCCACCAGTGATCCGGGGAAAGATGAGCAGTTCTTC.

This clone was seen a single time. This chain links TRBV5-4 with TRBJ2-3; D is uncertain. The CDR3 runs to 14 residues. Trimming removed 4 bases from V and 4 bases from J, with 13 bases in between. In germline, CDR1 is SGHNT, CDR2 YYREEE (reference sequence). The CDR3 spells CASSTELGADTQYF. CDR3 sequence (DNA): TGTGCCAGCAGCACAGAACTCGGCGCAGATACGCAGTATTTT.

The chain couples TRBV7-2 to TRBJ1-2; 10 bases are shared with TRBD1. The CDR3 spans 15 residues. J was trimmed by 4 bases and V by 4 bases; bases with no gene match: 6. Per germline, CDR1 SGHTA and CDR2 FQGNSA. The CDR3 DNA reads TGTGCCAGCAGCTCAGGACAGGGGGTCTTCTATGGCTACACCTTC. Protein sequence: CASSSGQGVFYGYTF.

The rearrangement links TRBV5-4 to TRBJ2-6; 15 bases map to TRBD2. The junction had 3 bases not matched to a gene; V was cut back by 5 bases and J by 0 bases. This CDR3 spans 18 amino acids. Germline values: CDR1 SGHNT, CDR2 YYREEE (reference sequence). CDR3 sequence reads: CASSPGLAGGSGANVLTF. CDR3 nucleotides: TGTGCCAGCAGTCCGGGACTAGCGGGGGGCTCTGGGGCCAACGTCCTGACTTTC.

The V and J genes are TRBV29-1 and TRBJ2-7, with 9 positions matching TRBD1. The V and J ends lost 6 bases and 6 bases, in that order; junction bases with no gene match: 9. This CDR3 is built from 13 residues. Germline lookup yields CDR1 SQVTM and CDR2 ANQGSEA. The CDR3 DNA sequence: TGCAGCGTGCGGACAGGGGATCATGGCGAGCAGTACTTC. This codes for CSVRTGDHGEQYF.

The rearrangement joins TRBV2 to TRBJ2-3; D gene ambiguous. Trimming removed 4 bases from V and 2 bases from J, with 10 bases in between. Germline CDR1 is SNHLY and CDR2 is FYNNEI. The CDR3 sequence is 14 residues long. The CDR3 DNA sequence: TGTGCCAGCAGTGTCGGGTCGGTCACAGATACGCAGTATTTT. Its protein product is CASSVGSVTDTQYF. The entire variable domain, with the rest obtained from reference TRBV2 and TRBJ2-3, is as follows: EPEVTQTPSHQVTQMGQEVILRCVPISNHLYFYWYRQILGQKVEFLVSFYNNEISEKSEIFDDQFSVERPDGSNFTLKIRSTKLEDSAMYFCASSVGSVTDTQYFGPGTRLTVL.

The CDR3 nucleotides read TGTGCCAGCAGCTTGGACGGACAGGGCCAAAACACCATATATTTT. This gives the protein CASSLDGQGQNTIYF. This sequence joins TRBV5-6 and TRBJ1-3; TRBD1 aligns across 8 bases. Germline CDR1 is SGHDT and CDR2 is YYEEEE. CDR3 length equals 15 residues. Trimming cost V 0 bases and J 6 bases; bases outside gene matches: 5.

The chain employs TRBV4-2 and TRBJ2-1; D gene uncertain. Germline V lookup: CDR1 LGHNA, CDR2 YNFKEQ. Trimming pared 5 bases from V and 1 base from J, leaving 15 bases between. CDR3 length: 16 amino acids. The CDR3 DNA follows: TGTGCCAGCAGCTACTCCGGCGGAACTTCCTACAATGAGCAGTTCTTC. Translation: CASSYSGGTSYNEQFF.

The chain is built from TRBV6-6 and TRBJ1-5, with no clear D. Germline V gene lookup returns CDR1 MNHNY and CDR2 SVGAGI (reference sequence). Trimming cost V 6 bases and J 0 bases, with 3 bases left between them. CDR3 size: 12 residues. The CDR3 DNA is TGTGCCAGCAGGGATAGCAATCAGCCCCAGCATTTT. Protein sequence: CASRDSNQPQHF.

This chain connects TRBV2 to TRBJ1-6; D call uncertain. Trimming pared 5 bases from V and 14 bases from J, leaving 13 bases between. The CDR3 has 12 residues. Germline CDR1 is SNHLY and CDR2 is FYNNEI. The CDR3 loop is CASSTTGSTLHF. For the CDR3, the DNA is TGTGCCAGCAGTACTACTGGGTCCACCCTCCACTTT.

The chain couples TRBV19 to TRBJ2-3; 8 bases map to TRBD1. This CDR3 is built from 15 residues. CDR1 and CDR2 from the germline V gene are LNHDA and SQIVND (reference sequence). After removal of 7 bases from V and 4 bases from J, the junction contained 10 bases not matched to a gene. DNA for the CDR3: TGTGCCAGTAACACCGCGACAGGGGCGGCAGATACGCAGTATTTT. It is translated as CASNTATGAADTQYF. The variable domain in full, completed from reference TRBV19 and TRBJ2-3, reads DGGITQSPKYLFRKEGQNVTLSCEQNLNHDAMYWYRQDPGQGLRLIYYSQIVNDFQKGDIAEGYSVSREKKESFPLTVTSAQKNPTAFYLCASNTATGAADTQYFGPGTRLTVL.